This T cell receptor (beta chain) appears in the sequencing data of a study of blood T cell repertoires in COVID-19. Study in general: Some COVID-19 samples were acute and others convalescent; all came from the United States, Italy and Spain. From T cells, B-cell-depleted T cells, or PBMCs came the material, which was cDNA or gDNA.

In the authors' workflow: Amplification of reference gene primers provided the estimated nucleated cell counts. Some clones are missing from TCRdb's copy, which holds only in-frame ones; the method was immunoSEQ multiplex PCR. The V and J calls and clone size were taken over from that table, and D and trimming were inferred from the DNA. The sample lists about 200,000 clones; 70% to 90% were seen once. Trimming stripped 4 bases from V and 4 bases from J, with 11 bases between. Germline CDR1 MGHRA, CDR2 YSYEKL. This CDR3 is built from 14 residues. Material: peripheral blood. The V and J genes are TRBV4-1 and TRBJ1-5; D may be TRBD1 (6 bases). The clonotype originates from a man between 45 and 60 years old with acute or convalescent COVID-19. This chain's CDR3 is CASSRLDRNQPQHF. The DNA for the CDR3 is TGCGCCAGCAGCCGCCTCGACAGGAATCAGCCCCAGCATTTT.